This note documents a single T cell receptor (beta chain) sequence. Its specificity is unknown. The libraries were made with immunoSEQ v3.0 at survey level. The repertoire was sequenced with immunoSEQ multiplex PCR; TCRdb's copy has only in-frame clones and lacks some. In the table there are tens of thousands of clones, under 85% of which are singletons. Researchers secured at least one pre-ART and at least two post-ART PBMC samples from each donor. Participants with HIV, all of them, were treated in the United States. These data are taken from a study of long-term antiretroviral therapy in people with HIV. Overall study findings and caveats: HIV repertoires had narrower CDR3 length ranges than controls.

The source of this sequence is a man aged 18 to 30 with HIV. The specimen comprised unsorted PBMCs, sampled 1 year after starting antiretroviral therapy.

The CDR3 loop reads CASSSGQGNNQPQHF. CDR3 DNA sequence: TGTGCCAGTAGTTCGGGACAGGGGAACAATCAGCCCCAGCATTTT. This chain links TRBV19 with TRBJ1-5, with TRBD1 identical over 10 bases. The CDR3 runs to 15 residues. J gave up 3 bases and V 5 bases, and 4 bases lay outside the gene matches. Germline V gives CDR1 LNHDA, CDR2 SQIVND (reference sequence).